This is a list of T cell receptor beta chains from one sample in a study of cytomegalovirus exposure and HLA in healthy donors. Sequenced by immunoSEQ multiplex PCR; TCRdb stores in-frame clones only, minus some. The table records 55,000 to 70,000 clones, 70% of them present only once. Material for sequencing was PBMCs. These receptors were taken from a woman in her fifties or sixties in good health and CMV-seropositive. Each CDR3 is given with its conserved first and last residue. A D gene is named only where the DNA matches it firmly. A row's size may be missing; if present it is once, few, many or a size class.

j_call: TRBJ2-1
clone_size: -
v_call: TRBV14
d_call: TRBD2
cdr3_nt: TGTGCCAGCAGCCAAGTTAAAGGAACGGGGGGGTCCTACAATGAGCAGTTCTTC
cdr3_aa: CASSQVKGTGGSYNEQFF

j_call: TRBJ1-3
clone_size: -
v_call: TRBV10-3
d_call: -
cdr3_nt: TGTGCCAGCAGTTATGGGGCGAGCAACAAGGTCGGAAACACCATATATTTT
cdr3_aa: CASSYGASNKVGNTIYF

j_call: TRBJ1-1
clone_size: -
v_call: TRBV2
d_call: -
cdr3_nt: TGTGCCAGCAGGCGCAGGGACACGAACACTGAAGCTTTCTTT
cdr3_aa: CASRRRDTNTEAFF

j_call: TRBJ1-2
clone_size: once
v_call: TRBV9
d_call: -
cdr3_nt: TGTGCCAGCAGCGACTTAAACTATGGCTACACCTTC
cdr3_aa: CASSDLNYGYTF

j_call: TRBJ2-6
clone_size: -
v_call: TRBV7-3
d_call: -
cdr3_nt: TGTGCCAGCAGCTTTACAGGGCCTGGGGCCAACGTCCTGACTTTC
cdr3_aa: CASSFTGPGANVLTF

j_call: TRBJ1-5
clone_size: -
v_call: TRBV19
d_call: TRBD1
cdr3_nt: TGTGCCAGTAGTACCGGACAGGGAGTGTCGGTTCAGCCCCAGCATTTT
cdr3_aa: CASSTGQGVSVQPQHF

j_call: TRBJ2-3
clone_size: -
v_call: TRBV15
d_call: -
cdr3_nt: TGTGCCACCAGTCTTGTCGGGACAGATACGCAGTATTTT
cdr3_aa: CATSLVGTDTQYF

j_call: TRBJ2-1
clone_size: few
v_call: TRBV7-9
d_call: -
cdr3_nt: TGTGCCAGCAGCTTAGTGGCTAGCGTCTACAATGAGCAGTTCTTC
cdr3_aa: CASSLVASVYNEQFF

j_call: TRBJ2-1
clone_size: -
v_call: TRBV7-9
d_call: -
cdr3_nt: TGTTCCAGCAGCTCGCCTCTCCGGGACAAGCTCAATGAGCAGTTCTTC
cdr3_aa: CSSSSPLRDKLNEQFF

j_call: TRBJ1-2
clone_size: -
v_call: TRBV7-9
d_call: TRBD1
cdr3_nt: TGTGCCAGCAGCATGGAAAGGACAGGGGAAGGGGGTGGCTACACCTTC
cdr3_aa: CASSMERTGEGGGYTF

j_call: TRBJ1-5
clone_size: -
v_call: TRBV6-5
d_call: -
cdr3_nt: TGTGCCAGCAGTTACTCAGCCAATAGCAATCAGCCCCAGCATTTT
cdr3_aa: CASSYSANSNQPQHF

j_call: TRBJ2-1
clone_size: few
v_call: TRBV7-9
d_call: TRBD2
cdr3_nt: TGTTCCAGCAGCTTAGCTGCCAGCGGGGGTTACAATGAGCAGTTCTTC
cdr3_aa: CSSSLAASGGYNEQFF

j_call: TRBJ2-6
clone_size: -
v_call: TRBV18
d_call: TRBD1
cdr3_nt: TGTGCCAGCTCACCAGGGACAGGGGATCCCGGGGCCAACGTCCTGACTTTC
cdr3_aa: CASSPGTGDPGANVLTF

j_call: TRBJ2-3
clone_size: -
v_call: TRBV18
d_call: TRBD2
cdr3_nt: TGTGCCAGCTCGACTTGGACTAGCGGGGGCCCCGATACGCAGTATTTT
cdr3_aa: CASSTWTSGGPDTQYF

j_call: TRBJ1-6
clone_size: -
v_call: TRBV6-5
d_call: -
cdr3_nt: TGTGCCAGCAGTTACCCGCGCAGGGGAGATTCACCCCTCCACTTT
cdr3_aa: CASSYPRRGDSPLHF

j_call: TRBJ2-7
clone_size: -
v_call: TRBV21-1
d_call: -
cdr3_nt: TGTGCCAGCAGCAAAGGAGGTTATGGGACAGGGACCTACGAGCAGTACTTC
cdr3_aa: CASSKGGYGTGTYEQYF

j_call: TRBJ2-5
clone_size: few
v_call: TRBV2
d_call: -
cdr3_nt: TGTGCCAGCAGCTGGGGGCTTAAAGAGACCCAGTACTTC
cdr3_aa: CASSWGLKETQYF

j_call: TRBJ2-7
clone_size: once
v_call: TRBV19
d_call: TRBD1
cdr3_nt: TGTGCCACCAAGTCAAGGGGGCCCTACGAGCAGTACTTC
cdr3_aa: CATKSRGPYEQYF

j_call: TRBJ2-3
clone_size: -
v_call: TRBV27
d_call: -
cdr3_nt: TGTGCCAGCAGTCTCGGACAGCCCGCGGTGACGCAGTATTTT
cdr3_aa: CASSLGQPAVTQYF

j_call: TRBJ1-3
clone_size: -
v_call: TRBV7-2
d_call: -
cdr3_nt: TGTGCCAGCAGCTTTTCGGGTGACACCATATATTTT
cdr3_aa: CASSFSGDTIYF

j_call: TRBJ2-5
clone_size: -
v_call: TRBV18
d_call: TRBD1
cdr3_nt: TGTGCCAGCTCACCACGAAGACAGGGGGACCAAGAGACCCAGTACTTC
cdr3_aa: CASSPRRQGDQETQYF

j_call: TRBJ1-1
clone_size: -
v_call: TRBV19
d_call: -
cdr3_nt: TGTGCCAGTACTCACAGGTTGGGTTCTGAAGCTTTCTTT
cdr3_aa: CASTHRLGSEAFF

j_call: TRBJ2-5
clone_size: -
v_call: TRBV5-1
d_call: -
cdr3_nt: TGCGCCAGCAGCTTGGGCCAAGGGGCAGGTACAGGTGAGGAGACCCAGTACTTC
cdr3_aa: CASSLGQGAGTGEETQYF

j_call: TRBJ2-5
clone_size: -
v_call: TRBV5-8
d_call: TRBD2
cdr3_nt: TGTGCCAGCAGCGGGGGGGGGACCCAGTACTTC
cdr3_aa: CASSGGGTQYF

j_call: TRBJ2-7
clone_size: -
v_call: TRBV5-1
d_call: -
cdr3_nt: TGCGCCAGCAGCCTTGCAACAGGGATCGCCTCCTACGAGCAGTACTTC
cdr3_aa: CASSLATGIASYEQYF

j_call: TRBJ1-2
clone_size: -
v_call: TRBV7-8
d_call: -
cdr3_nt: TGTGCCAGCAGCCCCACCCGAGACAGGAACGGGCACTATGGCTACACCTTC
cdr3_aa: CASSPTRDRNGHYGYTF

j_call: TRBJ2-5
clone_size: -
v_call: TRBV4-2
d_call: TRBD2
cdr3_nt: TGTGCCAGCAGCCAAGGCGGGGGGGTCCAAGAGACCCAGTACTTC
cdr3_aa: CASSQGGGVQETQYF

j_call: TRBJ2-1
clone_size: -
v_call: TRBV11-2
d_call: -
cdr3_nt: TGTGCCAGCAGCTTAAATGTACTCTCCTACAATGAGCAGTTCTTC
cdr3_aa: CASSLNVLSYNEQFF

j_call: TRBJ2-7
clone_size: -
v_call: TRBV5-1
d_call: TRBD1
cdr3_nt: TGCGCCAGCAGCTTGGGTGACAGGGGAAGGGCTGGTAGGTACGAGCAGTACTTC
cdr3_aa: CASSLGDRGRAGRYEQYF

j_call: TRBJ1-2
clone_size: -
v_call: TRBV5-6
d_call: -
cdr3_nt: TGTGCCAGCAGCCGACCCCAGGGATTTGGCTACACCTTC
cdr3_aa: CASSRPQGFGYTF

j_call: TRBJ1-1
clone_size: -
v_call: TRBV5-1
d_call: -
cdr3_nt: TGCGCCAGCAGCTTGGCTCCGAACACTGAAGCTTTCTTT
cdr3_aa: CASSLAPNTEAFF

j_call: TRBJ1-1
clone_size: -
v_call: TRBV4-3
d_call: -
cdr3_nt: TGCGCCAGCAGCCAAGACGAGCAAGCGAACACTGAAGCTTTCTTT
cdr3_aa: CASSQDEQANTEAFF

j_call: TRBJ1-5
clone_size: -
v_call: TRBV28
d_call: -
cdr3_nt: TGTGCCAGCCGGGACACGGGAAATCAGCCCCAGCATTTT
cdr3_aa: CASRDTGNQPQHF

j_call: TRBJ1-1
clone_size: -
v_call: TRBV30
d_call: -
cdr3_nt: TGTGCCTGGAGTGTACTTTATTCAGGGTCTGAAGCTTTCTTT
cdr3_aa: CAWSVLYSGSEAFF

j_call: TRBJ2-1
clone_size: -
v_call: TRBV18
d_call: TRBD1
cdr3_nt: TGTGCCAGCTCCCGGACAGGGTCCCACAATGAGCAGTTCTTC
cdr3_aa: CASSRTGSHNEQFF

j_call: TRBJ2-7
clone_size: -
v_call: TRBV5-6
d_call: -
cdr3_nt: TGTGCCAGCAGCTTGGGGGACAATGTATTATACGAGCAGTACTTC
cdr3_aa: CASSLGDNVLYEQYF

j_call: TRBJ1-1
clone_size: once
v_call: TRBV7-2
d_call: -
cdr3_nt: TGTGCCAGCAGCTCACCCGGAGGCATCCTGAACACTGAAGCTTTCTTT
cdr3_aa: CASSSPGGILNTEAFF

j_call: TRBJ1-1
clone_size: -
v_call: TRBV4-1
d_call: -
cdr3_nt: TGCGCCAGCAGCCTACAGGAGAACACTGAAGCTTTCTTT
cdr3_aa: CASSLQENTEAFF

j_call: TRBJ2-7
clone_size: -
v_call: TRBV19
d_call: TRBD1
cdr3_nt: TGTGCCAGTAGCGGACAGGGCTACGAGCAGTACTTC
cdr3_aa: CASSGQGYEQYF

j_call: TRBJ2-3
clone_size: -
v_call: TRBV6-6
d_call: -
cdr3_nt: TGTGCCAGCAGTTACTCGTCGGGTTACGCAGATACGCAGTATTTT
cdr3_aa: CASSYSSGYADTQYF

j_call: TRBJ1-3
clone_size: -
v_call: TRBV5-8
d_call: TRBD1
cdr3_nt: TGTGCCAGCAGGCCAACAGGGGTCCCTGGAAACACCATATATTTT
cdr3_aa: CASRPTGVPGNTIYF

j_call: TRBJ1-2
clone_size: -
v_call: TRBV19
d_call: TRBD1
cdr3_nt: TGTGCCAGTAGTATGGACAGGGGACGATATGGCTACACCTTC
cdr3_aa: CASSMDRGRYGYTF

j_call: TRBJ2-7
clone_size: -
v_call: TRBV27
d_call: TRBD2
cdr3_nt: TGTGCCAGCAGTTCATCTAGCGGGGAACGGGACGAGCAGTACTTC
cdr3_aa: CASSSSSGERDEQYF

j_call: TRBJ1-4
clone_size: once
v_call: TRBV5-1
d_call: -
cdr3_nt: TGCGCCAGCAGCTTTGACGGAGGAGTGGGCCTTAATGAAAAACTGTTTTTT
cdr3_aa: CASSFDGGVGLNEKLFF

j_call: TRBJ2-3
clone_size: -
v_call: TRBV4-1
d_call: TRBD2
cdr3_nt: TGCGCCAGCAGCCAAGCCCCCTCCGGGGGGGCTAATGGCGCAGATACGCAGTATTTT
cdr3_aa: CASSQAPSGGANGADTQYF

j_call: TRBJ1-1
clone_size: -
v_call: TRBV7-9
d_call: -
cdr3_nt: TGTGCCAGCAGCTTAAATAGGGGGAAGAACACTGAAGCTTTCTTT
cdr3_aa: CASSLNRGKNTEAFF

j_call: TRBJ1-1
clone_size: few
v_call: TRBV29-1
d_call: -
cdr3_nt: TGCAGCGTTGGAGTTCAAATAGAAGCTTTCTTT
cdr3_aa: CSVGVQIEAFF

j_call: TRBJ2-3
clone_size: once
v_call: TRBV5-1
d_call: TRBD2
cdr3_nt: TGCGCCAGCAGCCCTATGACTAGCGGGGCAGATACGCAGTATTTT
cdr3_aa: CASSPMTSGADTQYF

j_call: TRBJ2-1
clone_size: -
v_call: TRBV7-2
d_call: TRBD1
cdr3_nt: TGTGCCAGCAGCTTCACGGCCAGGGGGAATGAGCAGTTCTTC
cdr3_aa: CASSFTARGNEQFF

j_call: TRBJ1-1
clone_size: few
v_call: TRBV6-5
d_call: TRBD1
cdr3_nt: TGTGCCAGCATGTTAAAGGGGGCGGCCACTGAAGCTTTCTTT
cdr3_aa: CASMLKGAATEAFF

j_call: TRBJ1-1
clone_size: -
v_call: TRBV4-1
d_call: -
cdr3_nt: TGCGCCAGCAGCCAGGACAGAGACACTGAAGCTTTCTTT
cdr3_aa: CASSQDRDTEAFF

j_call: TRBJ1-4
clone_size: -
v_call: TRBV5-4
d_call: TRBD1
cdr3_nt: TGTGCCAGCAGCGGGGGACAGGAAGAAAAACTGTTTTTT
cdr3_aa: CASSGGQEEKLFF

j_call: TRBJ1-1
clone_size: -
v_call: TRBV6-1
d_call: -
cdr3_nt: TGTGCCAGCAGTGAGTTCCAGGGGCGTCTAGGGGATTTCTTT
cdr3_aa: CASSEFQGRLGDFF

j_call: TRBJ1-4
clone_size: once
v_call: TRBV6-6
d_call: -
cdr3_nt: TGTGCCAGCAGCTCCCTCAGGGGAATTCCAGAAAAACTGTTTTTT
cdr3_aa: CASSSLRGIPEKLFF

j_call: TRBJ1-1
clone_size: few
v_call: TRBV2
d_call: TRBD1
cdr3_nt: TGTGCCAGCAGGGGCCCTTCCTGGGACAGGGTTGAAGCTTTCTTT
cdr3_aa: CASRGPSWDRVEAFF